This passage covers 25 T cell receptor beta chains from one sample sequenced in a study of blood T cell repertoires in COVID-19. The data were produced by immunoSEQ multiplex PCR, yet TCRdb's version contains in-frame clones alone and is incomplete. The profile shows about 57,000 clones, roughly 87% of them singletons. The sequencing sample was made of peripheral blood. These receptors were taken from a woman aged 55 to 70 with acute or convalescent COVID-19.

This rearrangement joins TRBV5-4 to TRBJ1-4; perhaps TRBD1 as D (5 bases). The germline V and J ends were trimmed by 4 bases and 6 bases, with 10 bases remaining between them. The CDR3 runs to 13 residues. CDR1 is SGHNT and CDR2 is YYREEE in the germline V gene (reference sequence). CDR3 amino acids: CASSGGMDEKLFF. CDR3 DNA: TGTGCCAGCAGCGGGGGGATGGATGAAAAACTGTTTTTT.

The chain couples TRBV30 to TRBJ1-4; D is undetermined. Looked up from germline, CDR1 is GTSNPN and CDR2 is SVGIG (reference sequence). The V end was cut by 0 bases, the J end by 15 bases, with 14 bases between. The CDR3 covers 12 residues. In DNA form, the CDR3 reads TGTGCCTGGAGTGTACTAGGTGTCAGATTGTTTTTT. Translating gives CAWSVLGVRLFF.

The chain has TRBV19 and TRBJ2-1; 10 nucleotides match TRBD2. This CDR3 is built from 14 residues. Germline CDR1 and CDR2: LNHDA and SQIVND (reference sequence). The ends lost 5 bases at V and 6 bases at J; junction bases unmatched: 4. This chain's CDR3 is CASSYTSGVNEQFF. For the CDR3, the DNA is TGTGCCAGTAGTTACACTAGCGGGGTCAATGAGCAGTTCTTC. Combining the CDR3 with reference TRBV19 and TRBJ2-1 gives the whole variable domain DGGITQSPKYLFRKEGQNVTLSCEQNLNHDAMYWYRQDPGQGLRLIYYSQIVNDFQKGDIAEGYSVSREKKESFPLTVTSAQKNPTAFYLCASSYTSGVNEQFFGPGTRLTVL.

The rearrangement links TRBV6-1 to TRBJ2-3; D might be TRBD1 (5 bases). Trimming cost V 0 bases and J 5 bases, with 12 bases left between them. This CDR3 region has 15 residues. CDR1 and CDR2 (germline): MNHNS, SASEGT. The CDR3 sequence is CASSEAAGLVDTQYF. The CDR3 bases are TGTGCCAGCAGTGAAGCAGCAGGGCTAGTAGATACGCAGTATTTT.

The rearrangement uses TRBV10-3 and TRBJ2-2; 7 positions agree with TRBD1. With 2 bases clipped from V and 8 bases from J, the junction kept 5 bases outside the gene matches. The CDR3 is made up of 14 amino acids. Per the germline V gene, CDR1 is ENHRY and CDR2 is SYGVKD. The DNA for the CDR3 is TGTGCCATCAGTGAGGAGGGGGCGCCAGGGGAGCTGTTTTTT. This encodes CAISEEGAPGELFF.

The chain combines TRBV7-6 with TRBJ2-1; D may be TRBD2 (5 bases). From germline, CDR1 is SGHVS and CDR2 FNYEAQ. The CDR3 is 13 amino acids. Trimming removed 1 base from V and 7 bases from J, with 8 bases in between. The CDR3 nucleotides are TGTGCCAGCAGCTTAGGGACTGGGAATGAGCAGTTCTTC. Its protein is CASSLGTGNEQFF.

This chain uses TRBV7-8 with TRBJ2-4; TRBD1 might be the D (5 bases). Germline CDR1 reads SGHVS; CDR2 reads FQNEAQ. V lost 3 bases and J lost 6, with 12 bases in between. The CDR3 has 14 residues. The chain's CDR3 is CASSFGQDTNIQYF. DNA for the CDR3: TGTGCCAGCAGCTTTGGACAAGACACAAACATTCAGTACTTC.

This sequence joins TRBV24-1 and TRBJ2-3; 8 bases agree with TRBD2. V dropped 1 base and J dropped 4; count of bases not matched to a gene: 6. This CDR3 contains 16 residues. CDR1 and CDR2 from the germline V gene are KGHDR and SFDVKD. CDR3 nucleotide sequence: TGTGCCACCAGTGATTTTGACGGGGGGGACGCAGATACGCAGTATTTT. Translated, it gives CATSDFDGGDADTQYF.

This chain links TRBV4-3 with TRBJ2-3; no firm D call. Germline CDR1 and CDR2: LGHNA and YSLEER. The CDR3 covers 14 residues. Trimming shortened V by 2 bases and J by 0 bases, and 6 bases separated the two germline ends. This CDR3 reads CASSQMSSTDTQYF. The CDR3 nucleotides are TGCGCCAGCAGCCAAATGTCTAGCACAGATACGCAGTATTTT.

The chain links TRBV6-2 or TRBV6-3 to TRBJ2-2; D not certain. V lost 2 bases to trimming and J lost 4 bases, with 5 bases between them. CDR1 is MNHEY and CDR2 is SVGEGT in the germline V gene. This CDR3 is 13 amino acids long. CDR3 DNA: TGTGCCAGCAGTTACGGCGGCACCGGGGAGCTGTTTTTT. It yields the protein CASSYGGTGELFF.

The chain is built from TRBV27 and TRBJ1-1, with a tentative D call TRBD1 (6 bases). This CDR3 comprises 13 residues. The germline V gene encodes CDR1 MNHEY and CDR2 SMNVEV (reference sequence). V was shortened by 5 bases and J by 1 base, with 8 bases between the two germline ends. Written as DNA, the CDR3 is TGTGCCAGCAGTCTGACAGGGAACACTGAAGCTTTCTTT. This translates into CASSLTGNTEAFF.

The chain employs TRBV2 and TRBJ1-2, with 11 bases lining up with TRBD1. V was pared by 8 bases and J by 8 bases, with 7 bases of the junction left unmatched. Germline-derived CDR1 and CDR2 are SNHLY and FYNNEI. The CDR3 extends over 13 amino acids. The CDR3 loop reads CASGTGGLRGYTF. The CDR3 DNA reads TGTGCCAGCGGGACAGGGGGATTGCGCGGCTACACCTTC.

The J gene is TRBJ1-2, the V gene TRBV27; D may be TRBD1 (6 bases). The CDR3 covers 11 residues. With 8 bases removed from V and 4 bases from J, the gap between germline ends came to 8 bases. Germline CDR1 MNHEY, CDR2 SMNVEV (reference sequence). In DNA, the CDR3 is TGTGCCAGCGGGACACTCTATGGCTACACCTTC. Its translation is CASGTLYGYTF.

The chain has TRBV10-3 and TRBJ2-7; TRBD1 is a possible D gene (5 bases). The germline V gene has CDR1 ENHRY and CDR2 SYGVKD. The CDR3 is 14 amino acids. The V gene lost 7 bases and the J gene lost 6 bases, with 19 bases spanning the gap. In DNA, the CDR3 is TGTGCCATCACTGAAGGAATTAATAGGGGCGAGCAGTACTTC. Protein sequence: CAITEGINRGEQYF.

This chain joins TRBV7-8 and TRBJ1-5, with D possibly being TRBD1 (6 bases). This CDR3 has 14 residues. From germline, CDR1 is SGHVS and CDR2 FQNEAQ. Trimming stripped 3 bases from V and 6 bases from J, with 12 bases between. The CDR3 coding sequence is TGTGCCAGCAGCTTGGCAGGGGATGGTCAGCCCCAGCATTTT. Amino acid sequence: CASSLAGDGQPQHF.

This chain joins TRBV12-3 or TRBV12-4 and TRBJ1-2, with D perhaps TRBD1 (6 bases). The CDR3 contains 13 residues. V was cut by 6 bases and J by 2 bases, with 10 bases left in between. CDR3 DNA: TGTGCCAGCAGCTGGACAGTGAACTATGGCTACACCTTC. Translated, it gives CASSWTVNYGYTF.

The rearrangement links TRBV23-1 to TRBJ1-4; D unclear. TRBV23-1 belongs to the ORF category, with a function that is uncertain. The V and J ends lost 8 bases and 5 bases respectively, with 6 bases between them. The CDR3 has 11 amino acids. CDR3 in DNA: TGCGCCAGCCGACTAAATGAAAAACTGTTTTTT. Protein: CASRLNEKLFF.

The chain recombines TRBV7-3 with TRBJ2-3, with 8 bases aligning to TRBD2. The germline V gene encodes CDR1 SGHTA and CDR2 FQGTGA. Trimming cost V 1 base and J 1 base; bases outside gene matches: 7. The CDR3 loop spans 17 amino acids. The chain's CDR3 is CASSLIKPGLGTDTQYF. The CDR3 region has the DNA TGTGCCAGCAGCTTAATCAAGCCGGGACTAGGCACAGATACGCAGTATTTT.

This clone has a handful of counts. V usage is TRBV7-3 and J usage is TRBJ2-3; the D is unclear. V lost 1 base and J lost 2, with 4 bases in between. The CDR3 extends over 13 amino acids. Germline CDR1 and CDR2: SGHTA and FQGTGA. The CDR3 here is CASSLSYTDTQYF. The CDR3 DNA reads TGTGCCAGCAGCTTAAGTTACACAGATACGCAGTATTTT.

For this clone: At one end the junction does not follow the germline gene, possibly because of a read error. The rearrangement uses TRBV7-7 and TRBJ2-5; TRBD2 is a possible D gene (6 bases). Germline CDR1 reads SSHAT; CDR2 reads FNYEAQ (reference sequence). The CDR3 consists of 14 residues. This CDR3 reads CASSRDREYETQYF. Written as DNA, the CDR3 is TGTGCTAGCAGCCGGGACCGGGAGTACGAGACCCAGTACTTC.

Only a few counts were recorded for this clone. The chain employs TRBV7-2 and TRBJ2-2, with D perhaps matching TRBD2 (6 bases). Germline V gene lookup returns CDR1 SGHTA and CDR2 FQGNSA. Trimming left V 5 bases short and J 2 bases short, with 18 bases between. This CDR3 is built from 17 residues. CDR3 coding DNA: TGTGCCAGCAGCATCAGCTCGGGACTGGACAACACCGGGGAGCTGTTTTTT. Amino acid sequence: CASSISSGLDNTGELFF.

The chain is built from TRBV4-3 and TRBJ1-1, with 8 bases matching TRBD1. The V gene's germline CDR1 is LGHNA and CDR2 YSLEER. The CDR3 runs to 14 residues. V shed 0 bases and J 11 bases; nucleotides not matched to a gene: 8. The CDR3 reads CASSQDLPRGRAFF. The DNA for the CDR3 is TGCGCCAGCAGCCAAGATCTGCCCAGGGGGCGGGCTTTCTTT.

The chain is built from TRBV7-6 and TRBJ1-1; TRBD1 might be the D (5 bases). The germline gives CDR1 SGHVS, CDR2 FNYEAQ. Trimming removed 4 bases at V and 6 bases at J, with 18 bases between. This CDR3 contains 15 residues. CDR3 DNA: TGTGCCAGCAGCTCATCCGTTGTCGCGGGGGCTGAAGCTTTCTTT. Amino acid sequence: CASSSSVVAGAEAFF. Drawing the rest from reference TRBV7-6 and TRBJ1-1, the complete variable domain is GAGVSQSPRYKVTKRGQDVALRCDPISGHVSLYWYRQALGQGPEFLTYFNYEAQQDKSGLPNDRFSAERPEGSISTLTIQRTEQRDSAMYRCASSSSVVAGAEAFFGQGTRLTVV.

The chain couples TRBV10-3 to TRBJ1-6; 12 bases are a match to TRBD1. This CDR3 is built from 17 residues. Germline V gives CDR1 ENHRY, CDR2 SYGVKD. Losses at the gene ends were 2 bases for V and 5 bases for J; bases not matched to a gene: 4. The CDR3 reads CAISEPGQGADNSPLHF. The CDR3 nucleotides read TGTGCCATCAGTGAGCCGGGACAGGGGGCGGATAATTCACCCCTCCACTTT.

The chain combines TRBV6-4 with TRBJ2-7, with a possible D match to TRBD2 (5 bases). This CDR3 comprises 15 residues. CDR1 and CDR2 from the germline V gene are MRHNA and SNTAGT. V gave up 0 bases and J gave up 2 bases, with 11 bases separating them. CDR3 in DNA: TGTGCCAGCAGTGACTCGAACCGGGGTACCTACGAGCAGTACTTC. This gives the protein CASSDSNRGTYEQYF.